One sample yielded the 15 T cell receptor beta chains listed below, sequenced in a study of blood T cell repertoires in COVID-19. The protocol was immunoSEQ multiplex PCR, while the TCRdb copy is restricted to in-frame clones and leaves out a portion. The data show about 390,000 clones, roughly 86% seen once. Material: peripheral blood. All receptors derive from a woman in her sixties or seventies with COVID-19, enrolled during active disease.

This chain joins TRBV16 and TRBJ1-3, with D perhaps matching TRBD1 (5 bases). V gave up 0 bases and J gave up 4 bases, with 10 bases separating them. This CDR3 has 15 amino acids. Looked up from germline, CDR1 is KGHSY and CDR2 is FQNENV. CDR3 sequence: CASSQSGALGNTIYF. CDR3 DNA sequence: TGTGCCAGCAGCCAATCTGGGGCCTTGGGAAACACCATATATTTT.

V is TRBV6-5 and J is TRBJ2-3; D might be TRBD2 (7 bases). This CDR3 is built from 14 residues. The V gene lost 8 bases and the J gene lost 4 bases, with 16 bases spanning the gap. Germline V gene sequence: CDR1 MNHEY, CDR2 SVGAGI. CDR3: CASGAGAASDTQYF. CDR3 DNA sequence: TGTGCCAGCGGGGCGGGGGCGGCTTCAGATACGCAGTATTTT.

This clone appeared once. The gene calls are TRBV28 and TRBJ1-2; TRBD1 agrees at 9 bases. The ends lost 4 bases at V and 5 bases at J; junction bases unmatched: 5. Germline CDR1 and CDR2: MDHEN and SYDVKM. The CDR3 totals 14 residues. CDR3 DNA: TGTGCCAGCAGTTCCCGGGACAGGGCTTATGGCTACACCTTC. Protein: CASSSRDRAYGYTF.

In DNA form, the CDR3 reads TGTGCCAGCAGCTTAGGCCGGGACAGGGCCACCGGGGAGCTGTTTTTT. It codes for CASSLGRDRATGELFF. V gene TRBV7-2 combines with J gene TRBJ2-2, with 9 positions matching TRBD1. Trimming took 1 base from V and 4 from J; bases not matched to a gene: 4. Germline V gene lookup returns CDR1 SGHTA and CDR2 FQGNSA. The CDR3 totals 16 residues.

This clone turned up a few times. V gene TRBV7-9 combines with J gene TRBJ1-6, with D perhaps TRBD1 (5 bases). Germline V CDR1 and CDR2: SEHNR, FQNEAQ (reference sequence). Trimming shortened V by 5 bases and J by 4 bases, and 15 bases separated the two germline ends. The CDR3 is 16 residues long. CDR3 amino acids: CASSPQSGTYNSPLHF. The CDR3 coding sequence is TGTGCCAGCAGCCCACAATCCGGGACTTATAATTCACCCCTCCACTTT.

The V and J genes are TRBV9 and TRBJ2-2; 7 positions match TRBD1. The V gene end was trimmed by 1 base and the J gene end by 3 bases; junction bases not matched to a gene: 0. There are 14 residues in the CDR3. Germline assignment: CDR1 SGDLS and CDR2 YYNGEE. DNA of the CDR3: TGTGCCAGCAGCGTAACAGGGGACACCGGGGAGCTGTTTTTT. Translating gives CASSVTGDTGELFF.

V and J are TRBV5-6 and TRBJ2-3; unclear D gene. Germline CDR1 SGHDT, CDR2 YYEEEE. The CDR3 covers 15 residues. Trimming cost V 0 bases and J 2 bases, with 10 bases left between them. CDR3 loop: CASSLDSLFTDTQYF. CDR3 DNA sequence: TGTGCCAGCAGCTTGGATTCTCTGTTCACAGATACGCAGTATTTT.

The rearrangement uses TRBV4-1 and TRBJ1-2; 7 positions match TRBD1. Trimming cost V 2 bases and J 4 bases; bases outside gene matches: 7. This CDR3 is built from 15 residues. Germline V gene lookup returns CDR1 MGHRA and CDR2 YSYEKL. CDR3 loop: CASSQQYPGGYGYTF. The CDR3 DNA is TGCGCCAGCAGCCAACAGTACCCAGGGGGCTATGGCTACACCTTC.

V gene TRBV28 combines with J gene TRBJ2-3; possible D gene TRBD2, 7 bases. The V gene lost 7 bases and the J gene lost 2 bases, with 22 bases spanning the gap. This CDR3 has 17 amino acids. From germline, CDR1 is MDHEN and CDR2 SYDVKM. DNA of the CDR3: TGTGCCAGCACCACCCAGGCCCCCGGGGGGCCCACAGATACGCAGTATTTT. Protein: CASTTQAPGGPTDTQYF.

CDR3 sequence (DNA): TGCAGCGTTGGGGGACAGGGAGGGGATACGCAGTATTTT. Translated: CSVGGQGGDTQYF. The chain employs TRBV29-1 and TRBJ2-3; 9 nucleotides align to TRBD1. V was clipped by 4 bases and J by 6 bases; unmatched bases: 5. The CDR3 totals 13 residues. Per the germline V gene, CDR1 is SQVTM and CDR2 is ANQGSEA.

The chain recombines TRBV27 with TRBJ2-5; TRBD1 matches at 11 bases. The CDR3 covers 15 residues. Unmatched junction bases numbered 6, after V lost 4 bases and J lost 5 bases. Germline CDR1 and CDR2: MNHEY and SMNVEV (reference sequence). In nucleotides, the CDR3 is TGTGCCAGCAGTTCCCGGACAGGGGGCATCGAGACCCAGTACTTC. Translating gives CASSSRTGGIETQYF.

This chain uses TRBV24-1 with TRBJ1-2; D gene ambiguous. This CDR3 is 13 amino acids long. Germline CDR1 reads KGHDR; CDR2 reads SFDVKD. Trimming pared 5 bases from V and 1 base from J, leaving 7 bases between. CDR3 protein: CATSGQYNYGYTF. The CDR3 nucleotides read TGTGCCACCAGTGGGCAGTATAACTATGGCTACACCTTC.

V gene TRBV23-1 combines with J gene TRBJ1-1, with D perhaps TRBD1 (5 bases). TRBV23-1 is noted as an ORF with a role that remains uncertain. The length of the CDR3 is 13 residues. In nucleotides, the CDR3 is TGCGTCTGCGAAGGGGTATTACACACTGAAGCTTTCTTT. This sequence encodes CVCEGVLHTEAFF.

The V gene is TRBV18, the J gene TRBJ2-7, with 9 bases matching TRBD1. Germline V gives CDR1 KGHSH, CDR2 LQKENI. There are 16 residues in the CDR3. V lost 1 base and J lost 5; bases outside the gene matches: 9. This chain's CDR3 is CASSPRVQGAGNEQYF. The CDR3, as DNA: TGTGCCAGCTCACCACGGGTACAGGGGGCAGGAAACGAGCAGTACTTC.

The CDR3 region is CASSPGTGRTYNSPLHF. The CDR3 DNA reads TGTGCCAGCAGCCCGGGGACAGGGAGGACCTATAATTCACCCCTCCACTTT. This chain uses TRBV5-5 with TRBJ1-6; TRBD1 agrees at 9 bases. CDR1 is SGHKS and CDR2 is YYEKEE in the germline V gene (reference sequence). V lost 4 bases and J lost 2; bases outside the gene matches: 7. The CDR3 covers 17 residues.